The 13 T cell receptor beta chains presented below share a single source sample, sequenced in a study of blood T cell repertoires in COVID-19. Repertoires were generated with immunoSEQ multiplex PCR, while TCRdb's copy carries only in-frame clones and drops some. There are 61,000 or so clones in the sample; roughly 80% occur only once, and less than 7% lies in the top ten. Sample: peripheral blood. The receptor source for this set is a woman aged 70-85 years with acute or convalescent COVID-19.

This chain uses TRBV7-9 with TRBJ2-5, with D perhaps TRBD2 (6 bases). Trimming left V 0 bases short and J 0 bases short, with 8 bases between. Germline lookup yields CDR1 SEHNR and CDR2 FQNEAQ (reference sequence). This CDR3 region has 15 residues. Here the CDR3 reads CASSLAGDYQETQYF. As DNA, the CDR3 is TGTGCCAGCAGCTTAGCGGGGGACTACCAAGAGACCCAGTACTTC.

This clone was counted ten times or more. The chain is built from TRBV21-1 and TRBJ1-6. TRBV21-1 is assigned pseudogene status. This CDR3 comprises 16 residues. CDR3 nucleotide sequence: TGTGCCAGCAGCAAAGACGGGGTCCCCTATAATTCACCCCTCCACTTT. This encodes CASSKDGVPYNSPLHF.

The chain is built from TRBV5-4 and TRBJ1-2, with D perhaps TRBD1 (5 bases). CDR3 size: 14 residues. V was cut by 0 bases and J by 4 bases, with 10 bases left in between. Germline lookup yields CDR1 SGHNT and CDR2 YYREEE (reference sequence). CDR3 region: CASSLGQGTYGYTF. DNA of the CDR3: TGTGCCAGCAGCTTGGGTCAGGGTACCTATGGCTACACCTTC.

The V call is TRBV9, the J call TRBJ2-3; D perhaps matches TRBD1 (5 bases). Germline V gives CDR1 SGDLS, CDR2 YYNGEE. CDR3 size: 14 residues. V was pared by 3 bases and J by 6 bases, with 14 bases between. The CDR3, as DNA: TGTGCCAGCAGCGACTCCAGGGCTTCGGATACGCAGTATTTT. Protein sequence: CASSDSRASDTQYF. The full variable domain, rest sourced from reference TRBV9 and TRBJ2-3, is DSGVTQTPKHLITATGQRVTLRCSPRSGDLSVYWYQQSLDQGLQFLIQYYNGEERAKGNILERFSAQQFPDLHSELNLSSLELGDSALYFCASSDSRASDTQYFGPGTRLTVL.

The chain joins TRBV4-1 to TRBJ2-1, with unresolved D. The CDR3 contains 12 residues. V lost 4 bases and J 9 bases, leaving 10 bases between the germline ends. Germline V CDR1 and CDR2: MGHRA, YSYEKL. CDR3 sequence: CASSLELGEQFF. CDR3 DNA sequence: TGCGCCAGCAGCCTGGAGTTGGGTGAGCAGTTCTTC.

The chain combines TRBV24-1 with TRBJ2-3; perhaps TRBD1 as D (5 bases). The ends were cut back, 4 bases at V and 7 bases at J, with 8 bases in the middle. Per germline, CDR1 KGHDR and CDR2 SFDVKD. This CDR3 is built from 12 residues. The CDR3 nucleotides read TGTGCCACCAGTGACCAGGGTCATACGCAGTATTTT. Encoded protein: CATSDQGHTQYF.

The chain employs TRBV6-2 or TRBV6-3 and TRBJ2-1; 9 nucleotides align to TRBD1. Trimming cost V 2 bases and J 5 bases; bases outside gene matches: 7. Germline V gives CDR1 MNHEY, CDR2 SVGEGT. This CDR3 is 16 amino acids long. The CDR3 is CASSYLLGQGDNEQFF. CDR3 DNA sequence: TGTGCCAGCAGTTACCTCCTGGGACAGGGAGACAATGAGCAGTTCTTC.

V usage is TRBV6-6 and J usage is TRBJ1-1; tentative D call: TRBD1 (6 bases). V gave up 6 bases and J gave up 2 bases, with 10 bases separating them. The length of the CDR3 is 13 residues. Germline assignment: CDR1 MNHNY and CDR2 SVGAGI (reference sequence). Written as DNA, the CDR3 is TGTGCCAGCAGCCAACAGGGTAACACTGAAGCTTTCTTT. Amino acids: CASSQQGNTEAFF.

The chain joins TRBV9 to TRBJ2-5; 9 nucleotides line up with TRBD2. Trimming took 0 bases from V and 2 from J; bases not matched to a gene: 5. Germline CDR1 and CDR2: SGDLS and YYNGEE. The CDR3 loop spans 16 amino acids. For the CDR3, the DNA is TGTGCCAGCAGCGTAGCGGCGGGGGGGCGTCAAGAGACCCAGTACTTC. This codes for CASSVAAGGRQETQYF.

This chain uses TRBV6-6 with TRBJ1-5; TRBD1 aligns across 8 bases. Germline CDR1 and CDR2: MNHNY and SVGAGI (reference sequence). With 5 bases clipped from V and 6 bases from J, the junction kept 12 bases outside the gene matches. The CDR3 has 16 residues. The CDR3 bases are TGTGCCAGCAGTCGATCTCCTACAGGGGGTCGTCAGCCCCAGCATTTT. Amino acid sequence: CASSRSPTGGRQPQHF.

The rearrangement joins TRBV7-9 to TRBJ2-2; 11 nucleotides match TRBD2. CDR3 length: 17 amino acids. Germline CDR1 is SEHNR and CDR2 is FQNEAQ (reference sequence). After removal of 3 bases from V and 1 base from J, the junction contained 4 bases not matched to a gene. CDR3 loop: CASSLIAGGKNTGELFF. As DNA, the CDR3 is TGTGCCAGCAGCTTGATAGCGGGGGGGAAGAACACCGGGGAGCTGTTTTTT.

The CDR3 nucleotides are TGCGCCAGCAGCCCGGGTGACGAAGCCGGGGAGCTGTTTTTT. It specifies CASSPGDEAGELFF. V gene TRBV5-1 combines with J gene TRBJ2-2; D not resolved. The CDR3 is 14 amino acids. The germline gives CDR1 SGHRS, CDR2 YFSETQ. Trimming left V 4 bases short and J 6 bases short, with 13 bases between.

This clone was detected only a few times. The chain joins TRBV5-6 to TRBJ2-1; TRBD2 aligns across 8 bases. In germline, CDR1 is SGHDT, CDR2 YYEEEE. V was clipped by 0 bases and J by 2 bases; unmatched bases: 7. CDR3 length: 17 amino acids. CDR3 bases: TGTGCCAGCAGCTTGGCCATCGGGGGGGCCCCCTACAATGAGCAGTTCTTC. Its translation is CASSLAIGGAPYNEQFF.